The 2 T cell receptor beta chains below come from one sample, sequenced in a study of blood T cells in healthy people across ages. For the second PCR, which ran for about 6 to 11 cycles, a sample-barcoded 5' primer and a J-beta primer mix were used. From the 5' RACE reads, TCRdb called clonotypes with MiXCR, one entry per CDR3 protein. The table has some 730,000 distinct CDR3 sequences, about a fifth seen once. Sequencing used blood. The receptors come from a man between 65 and 85 years old in good health.

V gene TRBV7-2 combines with J gene TRBJ2-2, with D unclear. The CDR3 sequence is 14 residues long. The V end lost 5 bases, the J end lost 8 bases, and 15 bases lay between the germline ends. Germline loops: CDR1 SGHTA, CDR2 FQGNSA. CDR3 sequence: CASSKEPQIGELFF. For the CDR3, the DNA is TGTGCCAGCAGCAAAGAGCCGCAGATAGGGGAGCTGTTTTTT.

This clonotype was seen only a few times. This chain connects TRBV20-1 to TRBJ1-6, with a tentative D call TRBD1 (5 bases). V gave up 7 bases and J gave up 2 bases, with 18 bases separating them. Germline V lookup: CDR1 DFQATT, CDR2 SNEGSKA (reference sequence). This CDR3 comprises 16 residues. The CDR3 loop reads CSVSTMGGPYNSPLHF. As DNA, the CDR3 is TGCAGTGTTTCAACAATGGGGGGACCCTATAATTCACCCCTCCACTTT.